This T cell receptor (beta chain) comes out of a study of shared clonotypes between healthy human individuals. At the level of the study: There were three CD4 naive, three CD4 memory, two CD8 naive and one CD8 memory plates per donor.

Authors' methods: ImmunoSEQ output lacked quality scores and full-length reads, limiting matched filtering. Generated by immunoSEQ multiplex PCR, the TCRdb table keeps only in-frame clones and is missing some. From that table come the V and J calls and clone size; the DNA was used to work out D and trimming. The sample carries 800,000 to 950,000 clones, around 96% recorded once. Concerning this clone itself: One end of the junction fails to match germline, which may point to a read error.

This CDR3 region has 14 residues. The germline gives CDR1 SGHVS, CDR2 FQNEAQ. Terminally differentiated effector memory CD45RA+ cells were excluded from the naive CD8 cells, which were CD45RO-negative and positively selected for CCR7. Caucasian adults residing in Nashville, Tennessee made up all the donors. This rearrangement joins TRBV7-8 to TRBJ2-7; 7 nucleotides agree with TRBD2. Sequences were obtained from naive CD8+ T cells sorted from blood. This TCR was sampled from a man aged 30 to 39 in good health. The CDR3: CASSLARDYDEQYF. The CDR3 bases are TGCGCCAGCAGCTTAGCCCGGGACTACGACGAGCAGTACTTC.